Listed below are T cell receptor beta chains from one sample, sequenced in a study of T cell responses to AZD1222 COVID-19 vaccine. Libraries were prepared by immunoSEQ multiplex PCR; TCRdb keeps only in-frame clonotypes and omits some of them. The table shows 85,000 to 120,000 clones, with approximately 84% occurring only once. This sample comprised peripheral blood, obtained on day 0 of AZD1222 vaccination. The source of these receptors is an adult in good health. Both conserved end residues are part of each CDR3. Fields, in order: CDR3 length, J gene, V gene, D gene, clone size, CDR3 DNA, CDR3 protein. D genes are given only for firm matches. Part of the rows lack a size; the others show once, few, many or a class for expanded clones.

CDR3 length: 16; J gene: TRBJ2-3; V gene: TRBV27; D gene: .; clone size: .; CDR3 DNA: TGTGCCAGCAGTTCAATACAGATTTATAGCACAGATACGCAGTATTTT; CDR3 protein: CASSSIQIYSTDTQYF
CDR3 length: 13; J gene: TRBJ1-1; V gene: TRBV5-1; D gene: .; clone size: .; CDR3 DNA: TGCGCCAGCAGTAAAGATCTGGGCACTGAAGCTTTCTTT; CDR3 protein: CASSKDLGTEAFF
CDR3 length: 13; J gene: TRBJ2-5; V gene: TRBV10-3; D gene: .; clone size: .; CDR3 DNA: TGTGCCATCTTGAGGGGTGGGCAAGAGACCCAGTACTTC; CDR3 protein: CAILRGGQETQYF
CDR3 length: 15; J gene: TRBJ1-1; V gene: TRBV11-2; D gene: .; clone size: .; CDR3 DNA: TGTGCCAGCAGCATCGGGGGCAAACCGAACACTGAAGCTTTCTTT; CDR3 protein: CASSIGGKPNTEAFF
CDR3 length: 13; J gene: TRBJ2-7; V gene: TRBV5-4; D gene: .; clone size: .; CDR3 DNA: TGTGCCAGCAGCCAAGTTTCCGACTACGAGCAGTACTTC; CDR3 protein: CASSQVSDYEQYF
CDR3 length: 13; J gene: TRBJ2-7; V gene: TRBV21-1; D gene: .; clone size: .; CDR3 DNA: TGTGCCAGCGGAGCAACGGCAGACTACGAGCAGTACTTC; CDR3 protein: CASGATADYEQYF
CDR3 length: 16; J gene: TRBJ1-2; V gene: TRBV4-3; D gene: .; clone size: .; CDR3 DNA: TGCGCCAGCAGCCAAGATACCTCTCCGGGGCAGAATGGCTACACCTTC; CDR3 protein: CASSQDTSPGQNGYTF
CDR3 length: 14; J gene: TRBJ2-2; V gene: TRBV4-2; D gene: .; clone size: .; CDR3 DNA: TGTGCCAGCAGCCCCGCACAGGGAACCGGGGAGCTGTTTTTT; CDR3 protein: CASSPAQGTGELFF
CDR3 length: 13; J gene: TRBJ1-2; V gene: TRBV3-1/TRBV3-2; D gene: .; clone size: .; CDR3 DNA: TGTGCCAGCACAGGATTCGGGATTTATGGCTACACCTTC; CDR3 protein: CASTGFGIYGYTF
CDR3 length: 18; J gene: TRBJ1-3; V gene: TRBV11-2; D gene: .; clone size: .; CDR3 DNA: TGTGCCAGCAGCTTCGGCGGGGGACGGGGATTGAAAGGAAACACCATATATTTT; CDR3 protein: CASSFGGGRGLKGNTIYF
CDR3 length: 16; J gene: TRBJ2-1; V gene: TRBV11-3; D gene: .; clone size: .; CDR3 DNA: TGTGCCAGCAGCTCCGCCGAGACCCCGAGACGCAATGAGCAGTTCTTC; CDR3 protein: CASSSAETPRRNEQFF
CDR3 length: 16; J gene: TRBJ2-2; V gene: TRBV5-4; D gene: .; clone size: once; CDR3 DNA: TGTGCCAGCAGCTTGGCTCAGGGAGCGAACACCGGGGAGCTGTTTTTT; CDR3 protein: CASSLAQGANTGELFF
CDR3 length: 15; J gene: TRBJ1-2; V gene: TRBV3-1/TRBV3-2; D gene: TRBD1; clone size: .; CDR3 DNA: TGTGCCAGCAGCCGACAGGGTTCGTCTCCCGGTGGCTACACCTTC; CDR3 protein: CASSRQGSSPGGYTF
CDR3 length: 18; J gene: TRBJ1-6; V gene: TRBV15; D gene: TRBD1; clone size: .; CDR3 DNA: TGTGCCACCAGCAGATCATTAACGGGACAGAACTATAATTCACCCCTCCACTTT; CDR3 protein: CATSRSLTGQNYNSPLHF
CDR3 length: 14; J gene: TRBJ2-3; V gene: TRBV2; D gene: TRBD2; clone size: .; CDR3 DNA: TGTGCCAGCAAAGCGGGGGGGGCCTCAGATACGCAGTATTTT; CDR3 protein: CASKAGGASDTQYF
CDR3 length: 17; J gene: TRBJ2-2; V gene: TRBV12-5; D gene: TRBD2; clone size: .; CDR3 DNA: TGTGCTAGTGGTTTGACGACTAGCGGGGGGGCCGACGGGGAGCTGTTTTTT; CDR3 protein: CASGLTTSGGADGELFF
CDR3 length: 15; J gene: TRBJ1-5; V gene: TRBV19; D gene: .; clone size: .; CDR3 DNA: TGTGCCAGTAGTACTGGGGGTGGTAGCAATCAGCCCCAGCATTTT; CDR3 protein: CASSTGGGSNQPQHF
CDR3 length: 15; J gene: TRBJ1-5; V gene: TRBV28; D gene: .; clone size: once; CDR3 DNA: TGTGCCAGCAGTGGAAGAGGGACGGCTAATCAGCCCCAGCATTTT; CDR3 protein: CASSGRGTANQPQHF
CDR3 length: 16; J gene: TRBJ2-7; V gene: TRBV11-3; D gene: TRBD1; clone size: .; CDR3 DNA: TGTGCCAGCAGCTTAGAGAAGACAGGGGGGACCTACGAGCAGTACTTC; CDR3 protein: CASSLEKTGGTYEQYF
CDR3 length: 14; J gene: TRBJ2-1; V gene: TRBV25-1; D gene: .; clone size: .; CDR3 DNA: TGTGCCAGCAGTGACCTGGACCTGGGGAGAGAGCAGTTCTTC; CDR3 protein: CASSDLDLGREQFF
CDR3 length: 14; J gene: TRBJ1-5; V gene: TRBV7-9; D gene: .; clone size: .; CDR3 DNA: TGTGCCAGCAGCTCGGACGTGGGCAATCAGCCCCAGCATTTT; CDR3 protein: CASSSDVGNQPQHF
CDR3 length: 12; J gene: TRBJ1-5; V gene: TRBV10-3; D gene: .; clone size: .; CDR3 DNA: TGTGCCATCAGAGCTTACGGACAGCCCCAGCATTTT; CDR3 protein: CAIRAYGQPQHF
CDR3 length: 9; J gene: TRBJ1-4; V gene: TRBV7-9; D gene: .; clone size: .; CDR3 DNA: TGTGCCAGCCTGCCAGACTTATTTTTT; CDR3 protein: CASLPDLFF
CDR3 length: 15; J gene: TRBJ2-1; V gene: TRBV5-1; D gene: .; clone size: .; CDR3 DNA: TGCGCCAGCAGCTTGGGGGGGAGCTCCTACAATGAGCAGTTCTTC; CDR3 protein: CASSLGGSSYNEQFF
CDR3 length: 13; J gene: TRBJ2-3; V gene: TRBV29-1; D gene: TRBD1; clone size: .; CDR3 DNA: TGCAGCTCGACAGGGGGCGGCACAGATACGCAGTATTTT; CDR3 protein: CSSTGGGTDTQYF
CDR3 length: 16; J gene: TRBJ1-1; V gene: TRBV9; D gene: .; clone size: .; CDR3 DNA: TGTGCCAGCAGCGTAGTAGTATCGGGAGTGAACACTGAAGCTTTCTTT; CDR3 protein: CASSVVVSGVNTEAFF
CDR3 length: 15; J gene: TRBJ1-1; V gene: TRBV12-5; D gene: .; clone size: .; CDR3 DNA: TGTGCTAGTGGTTTGGTACGGGGGTTCTACACTGAAGCTTTCTTT; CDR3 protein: CASGLVRGFYTEAFF
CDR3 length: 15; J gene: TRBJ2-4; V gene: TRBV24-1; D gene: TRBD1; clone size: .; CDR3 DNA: TGTGCCACCAGTGATCCGACAGGGGAAGAAAACATTCAGTACTTC; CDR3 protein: CATSDPTGEENIQYF
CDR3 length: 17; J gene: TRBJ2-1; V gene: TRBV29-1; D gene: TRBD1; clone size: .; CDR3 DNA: TGCAGCGTCCCTACACGTACGGGGACAGGGGTCGGCAATGAGCAGTTCTTC; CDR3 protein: CSVPTRTGTGVGNEQFF
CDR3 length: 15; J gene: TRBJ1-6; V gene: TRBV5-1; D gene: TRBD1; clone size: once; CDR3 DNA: TGCGCCAGCAGCTTGGGGACAGGGGAAAATTCACCCCTCCACTTT; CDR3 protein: CASSLGTGENSPLHF
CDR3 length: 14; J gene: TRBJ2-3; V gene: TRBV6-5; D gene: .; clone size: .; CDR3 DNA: TGTGCCAGCAGTTTAAAGCTGGGAACAGATACGCAGTATTTT; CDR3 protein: CASSLKLGTDTQYF